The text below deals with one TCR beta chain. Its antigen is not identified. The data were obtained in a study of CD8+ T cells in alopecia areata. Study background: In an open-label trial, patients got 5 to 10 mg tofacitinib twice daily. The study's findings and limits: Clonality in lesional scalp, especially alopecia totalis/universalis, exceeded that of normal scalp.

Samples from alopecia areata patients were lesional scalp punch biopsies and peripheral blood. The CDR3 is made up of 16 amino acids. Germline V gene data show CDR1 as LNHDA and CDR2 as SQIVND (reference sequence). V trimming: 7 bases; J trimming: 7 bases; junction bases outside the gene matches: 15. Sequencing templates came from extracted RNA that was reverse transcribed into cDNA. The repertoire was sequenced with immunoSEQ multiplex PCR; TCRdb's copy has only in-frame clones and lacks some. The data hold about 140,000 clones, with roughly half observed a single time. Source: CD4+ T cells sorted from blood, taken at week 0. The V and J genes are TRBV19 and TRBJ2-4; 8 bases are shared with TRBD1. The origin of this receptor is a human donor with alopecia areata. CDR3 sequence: CASTIAAQGALNIQYF. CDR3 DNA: TGTGCCAGTACCATCGCGGCCCAGGGGGCGTTGAACATTCAGTACTTC. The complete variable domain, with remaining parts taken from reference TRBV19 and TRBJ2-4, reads DGGITQSPKYLFRKEGQNVTLSCEQNLNHDAMYWYRQDPGQGLRLIYYSQIVNDFQKGDIAEGYSVSREKKESFPLTVTSAQKNPTAFYLCASTIAAQGALNIQYFGAGTRLSVL.